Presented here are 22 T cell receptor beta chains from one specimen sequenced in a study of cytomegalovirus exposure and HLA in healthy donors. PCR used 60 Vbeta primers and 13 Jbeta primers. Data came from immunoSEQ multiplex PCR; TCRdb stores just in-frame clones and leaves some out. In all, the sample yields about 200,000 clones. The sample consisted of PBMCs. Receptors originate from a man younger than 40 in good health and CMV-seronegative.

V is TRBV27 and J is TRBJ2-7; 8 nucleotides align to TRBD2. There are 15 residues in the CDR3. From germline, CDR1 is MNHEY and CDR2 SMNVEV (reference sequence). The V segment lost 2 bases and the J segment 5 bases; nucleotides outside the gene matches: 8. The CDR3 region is CASSLLRTGGNEQYF. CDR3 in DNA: TGTGCCAGCAGTTTACTAAGGACGGGGGGGAACGAGCAGTACTTC.

CDR3 nucleotides: TGCGCCAGCAGCCCCGGAGAAGGCGGGAACAATGAGCAGTTCTTC. Translating gives CASSPGEGGNNEQFF. V gene TRBV4-1 combines with J gene TRBJ2-1; D may be TRBD2 (6 bases). Trimming stripped 4 bases from V and 5 bases from J, with 15 bases between. The CDR3 runs 15 residues. The germline gives CDR1 MGHRA, CDR2 YSYEKL.

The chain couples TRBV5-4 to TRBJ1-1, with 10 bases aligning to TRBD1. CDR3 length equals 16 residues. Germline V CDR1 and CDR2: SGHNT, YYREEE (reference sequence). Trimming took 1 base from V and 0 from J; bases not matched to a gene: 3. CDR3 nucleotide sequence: TGTGCCAGCAGCTTGTTGGGACAGGGGATGAACACTGAAGCTTTCTTT. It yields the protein CASSLLGQGMNTEAFF.

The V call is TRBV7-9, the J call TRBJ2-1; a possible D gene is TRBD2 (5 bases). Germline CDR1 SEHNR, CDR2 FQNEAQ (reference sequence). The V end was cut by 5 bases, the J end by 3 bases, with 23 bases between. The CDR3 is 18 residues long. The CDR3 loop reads CASSLPKVDLRGYNEQFF. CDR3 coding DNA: TGTGCCAGCAGCCTCCCGAAGGTAGATCTCCGGGGCTACAATGAGCAGTTCTTC.

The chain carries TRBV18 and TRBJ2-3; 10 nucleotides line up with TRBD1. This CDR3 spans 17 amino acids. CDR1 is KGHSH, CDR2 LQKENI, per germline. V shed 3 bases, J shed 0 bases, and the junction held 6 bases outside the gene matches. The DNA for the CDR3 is TGTGCCAGCTCACCCCCAAGGACAGGGGGTAGCACAGATACGCAGTATTTT. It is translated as CASSPPRTGGSTDTQYF. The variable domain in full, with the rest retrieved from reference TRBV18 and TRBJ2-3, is NAGVMQNPRHLVRRRGQEARLRCSPMKGHSHVYWYRQLPEEGLKFMVYLQKENIIDESGMPKERFSAEFPKEGPSILRIQQVVRGDSAAYFCASSPPRTGGSTDTQYFGPGTRLTVL.

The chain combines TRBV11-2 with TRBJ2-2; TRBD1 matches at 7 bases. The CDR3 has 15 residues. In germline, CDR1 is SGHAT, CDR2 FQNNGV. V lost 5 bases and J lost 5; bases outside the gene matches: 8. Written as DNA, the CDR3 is TGTGCCAGCAGCCCCCCACAGGGGTGGACCGGGGAGCTGTTTTTT. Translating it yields CASSPPQGWTGELFF. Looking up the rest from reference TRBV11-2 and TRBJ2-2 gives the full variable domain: EAGVAQSPRYKIIEKRQSVAFWCNPISGHATLYWYQQILGQGPKLLIQFQNNGVVDDSQLPKDRFSAERLKGVDSTLKIQPAKLEDSAVYLCASSPPQGWTGELFFGEGSRLTVL.

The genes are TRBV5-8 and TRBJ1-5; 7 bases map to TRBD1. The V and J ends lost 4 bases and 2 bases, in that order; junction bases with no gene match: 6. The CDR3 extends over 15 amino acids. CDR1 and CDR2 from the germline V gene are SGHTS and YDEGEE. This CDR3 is CASSPGQAGNQPQHF. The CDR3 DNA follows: TGTGCCAGCAGCCCCGGACAGGCAGGCAATCAGCCCCAGCATTTT.

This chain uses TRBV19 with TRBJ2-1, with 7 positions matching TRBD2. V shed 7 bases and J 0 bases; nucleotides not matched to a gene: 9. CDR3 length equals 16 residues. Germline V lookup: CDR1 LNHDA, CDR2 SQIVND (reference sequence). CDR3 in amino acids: CASTTGRQSSYNEQFF. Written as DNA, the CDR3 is TGTGCCAGTACCACCGGGAGGCAAAGCTCCTACAATGAGCAGTTCTTC.

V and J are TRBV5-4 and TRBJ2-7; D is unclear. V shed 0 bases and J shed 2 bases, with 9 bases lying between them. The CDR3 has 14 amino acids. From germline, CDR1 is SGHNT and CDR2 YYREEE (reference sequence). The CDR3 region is CASSLGAETYEQYF. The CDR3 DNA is TGTGCCAGCAGCTTGGGGGCCGAGACCTACGAGCAGTACTTC.

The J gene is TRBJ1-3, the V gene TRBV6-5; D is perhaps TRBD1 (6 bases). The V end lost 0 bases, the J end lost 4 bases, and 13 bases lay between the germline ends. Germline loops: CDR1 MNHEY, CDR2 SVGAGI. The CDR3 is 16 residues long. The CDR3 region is CASSYSMGAEGNTIYF. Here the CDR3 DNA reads TGTGCCAGCAGTTACTCGATGGGGGCGGAAGGAAACACCATATATTTT.

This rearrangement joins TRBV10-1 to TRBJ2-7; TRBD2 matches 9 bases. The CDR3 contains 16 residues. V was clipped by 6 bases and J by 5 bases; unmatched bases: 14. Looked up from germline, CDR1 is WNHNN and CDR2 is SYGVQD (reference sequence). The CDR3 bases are TGCGCCAGCAGGCTACCCTCGACTAGCGGTGGAAACGAGCAGTACTTC. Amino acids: CASRLPSTSGGNEQYF.

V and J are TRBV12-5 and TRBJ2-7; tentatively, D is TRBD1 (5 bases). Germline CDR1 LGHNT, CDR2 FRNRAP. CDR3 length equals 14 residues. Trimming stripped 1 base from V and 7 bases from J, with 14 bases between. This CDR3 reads CASGLGGAHGEQYF. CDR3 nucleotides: TGTGCTAGTGGTTTGGGGGGCGCCCATGGGGAGCAGTACTTC.

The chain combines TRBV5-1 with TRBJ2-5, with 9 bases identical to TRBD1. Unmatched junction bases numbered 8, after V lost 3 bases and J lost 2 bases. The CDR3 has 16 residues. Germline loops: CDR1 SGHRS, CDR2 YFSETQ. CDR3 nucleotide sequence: TGCGCCAGCAGCTCCCCGGGACAGGGCTCACAAGAGACCCAGTACTTC. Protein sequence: CASSSPGQGSQETQYF.

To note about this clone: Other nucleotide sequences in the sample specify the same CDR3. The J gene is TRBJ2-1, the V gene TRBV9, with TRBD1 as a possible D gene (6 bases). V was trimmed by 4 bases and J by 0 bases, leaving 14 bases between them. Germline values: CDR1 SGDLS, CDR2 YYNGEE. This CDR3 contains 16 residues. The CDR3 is CASSLRQVSSYNEQFF. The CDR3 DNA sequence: TGTGCCAGCAGCCTCCGACAGGTCAGCTCCTACAATGAGCAGTTCTTC.

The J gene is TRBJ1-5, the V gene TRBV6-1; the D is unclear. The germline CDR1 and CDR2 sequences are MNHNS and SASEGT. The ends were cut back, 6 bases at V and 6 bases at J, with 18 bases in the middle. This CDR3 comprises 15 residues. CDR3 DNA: TGTGCCAGCAGCCTGAGATGGTTTGCTAGTCAGCCCCAGCATTTT. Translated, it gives CASSLRWFASQPQHF.

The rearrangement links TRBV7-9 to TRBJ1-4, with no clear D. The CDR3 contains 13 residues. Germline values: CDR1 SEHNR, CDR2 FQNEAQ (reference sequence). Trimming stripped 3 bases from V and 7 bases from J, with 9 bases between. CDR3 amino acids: CASSLGRTEKLFF. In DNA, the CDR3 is TGTGCCAGCAGCTTGGGCAGAACTGAAAAACTGTTTTTT.

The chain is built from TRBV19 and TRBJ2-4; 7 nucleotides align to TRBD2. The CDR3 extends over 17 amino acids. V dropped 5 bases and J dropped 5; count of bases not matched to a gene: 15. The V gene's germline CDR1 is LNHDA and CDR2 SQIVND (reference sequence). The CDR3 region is CASSPRRGGRNQNIQYF. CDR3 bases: TGTGCCAGTAGTCCCCGAAGGGGCGGGAGAAACCAAAACATTCAGTACTTC.

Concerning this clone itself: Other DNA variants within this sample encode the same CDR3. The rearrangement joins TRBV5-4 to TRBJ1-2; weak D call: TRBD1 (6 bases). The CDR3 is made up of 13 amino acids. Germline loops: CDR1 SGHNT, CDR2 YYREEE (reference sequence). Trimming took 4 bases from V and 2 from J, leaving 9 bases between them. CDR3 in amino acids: CASSPDRNYGYTF. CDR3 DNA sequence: TGTGCCAGCAGCCCCGACAGGAACTATGGCTACACCTTC.

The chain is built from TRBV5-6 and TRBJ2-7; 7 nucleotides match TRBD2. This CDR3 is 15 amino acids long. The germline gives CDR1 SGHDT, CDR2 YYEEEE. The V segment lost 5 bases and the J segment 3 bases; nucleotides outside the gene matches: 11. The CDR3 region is CASSAGETVYYEQYF. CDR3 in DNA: TGTGCCAGCAGTGCGGGGGAGACGGTTTACTACGAGCAGTACTTC.

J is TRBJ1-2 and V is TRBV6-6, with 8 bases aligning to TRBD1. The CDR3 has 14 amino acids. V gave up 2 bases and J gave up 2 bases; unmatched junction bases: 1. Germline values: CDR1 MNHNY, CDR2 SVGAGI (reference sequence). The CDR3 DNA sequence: TGTGCCAGCAGTTACAGACAGGGGAACTATGGCTACACCTTC. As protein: CASSYRQGNYGYTF.

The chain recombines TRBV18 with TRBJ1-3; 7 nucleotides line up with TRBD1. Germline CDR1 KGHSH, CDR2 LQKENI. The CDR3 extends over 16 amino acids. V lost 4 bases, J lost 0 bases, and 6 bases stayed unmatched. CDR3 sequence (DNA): TGTGCCAGCTCACTGGGACAGAGACCCTCTGGAAACACCATATATTTT. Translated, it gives CASSLGQRPSGNTIYF.

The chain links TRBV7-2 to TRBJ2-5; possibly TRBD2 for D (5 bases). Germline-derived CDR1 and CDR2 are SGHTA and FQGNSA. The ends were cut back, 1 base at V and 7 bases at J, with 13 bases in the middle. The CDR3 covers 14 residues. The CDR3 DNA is TGTGCCAGCAGCTTAGAGATTAGCGACGGGACCCAGTACTTC. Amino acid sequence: CASSLEISDGTQYF.